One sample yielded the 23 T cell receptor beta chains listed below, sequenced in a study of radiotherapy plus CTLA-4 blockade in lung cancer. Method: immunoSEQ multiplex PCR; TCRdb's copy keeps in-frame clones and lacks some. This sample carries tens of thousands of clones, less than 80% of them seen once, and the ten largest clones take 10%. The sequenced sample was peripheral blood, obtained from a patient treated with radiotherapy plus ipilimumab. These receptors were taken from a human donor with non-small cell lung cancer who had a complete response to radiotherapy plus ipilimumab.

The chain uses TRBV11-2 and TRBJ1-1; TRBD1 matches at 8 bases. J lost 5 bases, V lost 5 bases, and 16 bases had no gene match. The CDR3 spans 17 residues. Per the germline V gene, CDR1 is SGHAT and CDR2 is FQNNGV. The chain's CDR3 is CASSLAMGQAPETEAFF. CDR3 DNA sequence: TGTGCCAGCAGCCTTGCTATGGGACAGGCCCCAGAAACTGAAGCTTTCTTT.

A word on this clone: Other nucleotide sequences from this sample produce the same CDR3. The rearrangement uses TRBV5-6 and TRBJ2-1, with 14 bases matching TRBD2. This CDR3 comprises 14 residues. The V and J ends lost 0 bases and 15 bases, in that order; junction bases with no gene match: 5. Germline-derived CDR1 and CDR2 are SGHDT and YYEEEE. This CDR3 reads CASSLGGLAGALFF. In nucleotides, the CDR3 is TGTGCCAGCAGCTTGGGGGGACTAGCGGGAGCTCTGTTCTTC.

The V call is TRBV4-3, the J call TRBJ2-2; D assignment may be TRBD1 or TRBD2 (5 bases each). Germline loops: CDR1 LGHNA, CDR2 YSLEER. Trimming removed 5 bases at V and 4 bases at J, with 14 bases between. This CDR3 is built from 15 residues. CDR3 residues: CASSSSGTLTGELFF. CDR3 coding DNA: TGCGCCAGCAGCTCTTCCGGGACCCTCACCGGGGAGCTGTTTTTT.

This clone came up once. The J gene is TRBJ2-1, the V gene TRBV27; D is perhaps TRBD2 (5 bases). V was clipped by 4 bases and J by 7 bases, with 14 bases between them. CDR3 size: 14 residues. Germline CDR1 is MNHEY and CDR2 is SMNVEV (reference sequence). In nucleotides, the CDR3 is TGTGCCAGCAGTTATATGTCCGGGAATAATGAGCAGTTCTTC. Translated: CASSYMSGNNEQFF.

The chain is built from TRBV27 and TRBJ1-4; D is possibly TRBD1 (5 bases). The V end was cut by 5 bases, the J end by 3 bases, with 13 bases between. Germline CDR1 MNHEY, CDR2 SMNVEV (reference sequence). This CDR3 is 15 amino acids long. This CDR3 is CASSPTKGPNEKLFF. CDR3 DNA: TGTGCCAGCAGTCCCACTAAGGGGCCTAATGAAAAACTGTTTTTT.

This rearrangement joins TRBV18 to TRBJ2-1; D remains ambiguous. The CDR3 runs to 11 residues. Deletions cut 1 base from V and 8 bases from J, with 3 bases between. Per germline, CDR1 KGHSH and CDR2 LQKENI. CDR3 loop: CASSPRDEQFF. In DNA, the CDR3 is TGTGCCAGCTCACCACGGGATGAGCAGTTCTTC.

CDR3 protein: CASSEVPNSYEQYV. In DNA form, the CDR3 reads TGTGCCAGCAGTGAAGTTCCCAACTCCTACGAGCAGTACGTC. V gene TRBV6-1 combines with J gene TRBJ2-7, with D uncertain. The V gene's germline CDR1 is MNHNS and CDR2 SASEGT. Trimming removed 1 base from V and 0 bases from J, with 7 bases in between. The CDR3 consists of 14 residues.

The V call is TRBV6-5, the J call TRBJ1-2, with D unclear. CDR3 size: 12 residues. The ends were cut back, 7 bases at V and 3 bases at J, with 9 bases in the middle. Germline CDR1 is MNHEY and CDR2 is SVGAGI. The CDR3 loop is CASNLGDYGYTF. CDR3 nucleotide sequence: TGTGCCAGCAATTTGGGCGACTATGGCTACACCTTC.

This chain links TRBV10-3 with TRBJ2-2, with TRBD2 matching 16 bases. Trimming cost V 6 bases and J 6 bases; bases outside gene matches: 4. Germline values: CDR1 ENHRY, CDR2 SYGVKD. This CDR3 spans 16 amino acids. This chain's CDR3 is CAIRWGLAGGPGELFF. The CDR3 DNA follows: TGTGCCATCAGGTGGGGACTAGCGGGAGGGCCCGGGGAGCTGTTTTTT.

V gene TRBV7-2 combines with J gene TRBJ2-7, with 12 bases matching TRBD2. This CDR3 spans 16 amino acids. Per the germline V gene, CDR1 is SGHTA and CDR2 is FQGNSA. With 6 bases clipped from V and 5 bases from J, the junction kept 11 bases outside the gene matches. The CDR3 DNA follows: TGTGCCAGCAGACCCGGGACTAGCGGGCTTCCCCACGAGCAGTACGTC. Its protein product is CASRPGTSGLPHEQYV.

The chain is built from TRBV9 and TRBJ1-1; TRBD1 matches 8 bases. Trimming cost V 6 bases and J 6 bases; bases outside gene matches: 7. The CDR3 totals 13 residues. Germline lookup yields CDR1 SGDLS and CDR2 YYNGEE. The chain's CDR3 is CASTRAGGAEAFF. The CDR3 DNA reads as TGTGCCAGCACCCGCGCAGGGGGCGCTGAAGCTTTCTTT. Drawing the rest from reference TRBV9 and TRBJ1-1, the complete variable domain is DSGVTQTPKHLITATGQRVTLRCSPRSGDLSVYWYQQSLDQGLQFLIQYYNGEERAKGNILERFSAQQFPDLHSELNLSSLELGDSALYFCASTRAGGAEAFFGQGTRLTVV.

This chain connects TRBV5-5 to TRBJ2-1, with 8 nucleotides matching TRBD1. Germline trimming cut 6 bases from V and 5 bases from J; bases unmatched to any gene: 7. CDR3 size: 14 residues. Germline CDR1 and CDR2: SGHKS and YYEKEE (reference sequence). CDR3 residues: CASIGQGDHNEQFF. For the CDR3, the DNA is TGTGCCAGCATCGGACAGGGCGACCACAATGAGCAGTTCTTC.

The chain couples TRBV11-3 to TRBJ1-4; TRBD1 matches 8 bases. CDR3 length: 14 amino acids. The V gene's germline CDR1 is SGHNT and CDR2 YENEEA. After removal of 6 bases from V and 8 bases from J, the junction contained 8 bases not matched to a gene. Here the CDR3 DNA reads TGTGCCAGCAGTCCAGGGGGCGCTGGAGAAAAACTGTTTTTT. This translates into CASSPGGAGEKLFF.

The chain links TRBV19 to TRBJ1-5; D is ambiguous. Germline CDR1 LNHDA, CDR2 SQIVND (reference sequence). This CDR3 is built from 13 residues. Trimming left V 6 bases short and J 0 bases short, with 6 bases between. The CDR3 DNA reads TGTGCCAGTAGGGCCGATAGCAATCAGCCCCAGCATTTT. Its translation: CASRADSNQPQHF.

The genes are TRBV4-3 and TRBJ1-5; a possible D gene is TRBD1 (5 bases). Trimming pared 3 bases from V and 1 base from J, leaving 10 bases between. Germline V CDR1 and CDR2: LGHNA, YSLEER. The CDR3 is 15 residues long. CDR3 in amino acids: CASSHDRDSNQPQHF. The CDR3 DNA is TGCGCCAGCAGCCATGACCGGGACAGCAATCAGCCCCAGCATTTT.

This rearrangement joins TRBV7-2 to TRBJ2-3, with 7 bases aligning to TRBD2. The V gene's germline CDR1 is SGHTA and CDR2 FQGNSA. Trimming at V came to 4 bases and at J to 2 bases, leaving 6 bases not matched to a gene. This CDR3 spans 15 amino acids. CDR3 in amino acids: CASSSLLADTDTQYF. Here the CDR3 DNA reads TGTGCCAGCAGCTCGCTCCTAGCGGACACAGATACGCAGTATTTT.

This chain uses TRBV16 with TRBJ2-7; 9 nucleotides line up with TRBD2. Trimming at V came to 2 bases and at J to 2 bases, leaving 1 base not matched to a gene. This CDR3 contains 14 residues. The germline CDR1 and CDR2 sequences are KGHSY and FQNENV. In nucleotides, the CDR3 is TGTGCCAGCAGCCAACAGCGGGGGGCCTACGAGCAGTACTTC. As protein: CASSQQRGAYEQYF.

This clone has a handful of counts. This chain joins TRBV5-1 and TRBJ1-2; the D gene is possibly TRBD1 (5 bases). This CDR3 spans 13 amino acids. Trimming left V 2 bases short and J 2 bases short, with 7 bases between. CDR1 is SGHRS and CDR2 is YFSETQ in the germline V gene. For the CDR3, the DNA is TGCGCCAGCAGCTTAGGGGAGAACTATGGCTACACCTTC. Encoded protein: CASSLGENYGYTF.

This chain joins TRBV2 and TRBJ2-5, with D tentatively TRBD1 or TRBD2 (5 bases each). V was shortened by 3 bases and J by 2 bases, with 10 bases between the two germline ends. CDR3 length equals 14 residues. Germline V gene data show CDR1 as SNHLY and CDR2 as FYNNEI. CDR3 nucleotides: TGTGCCAGCAGTGATGCAGGGAGACAAGAGACCCAGTACTTC. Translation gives CASSDAGRQETQYF.

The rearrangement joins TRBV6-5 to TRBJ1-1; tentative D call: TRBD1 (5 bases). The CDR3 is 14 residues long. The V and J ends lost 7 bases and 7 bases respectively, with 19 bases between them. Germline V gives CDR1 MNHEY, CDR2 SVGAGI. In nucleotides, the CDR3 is TGTGCCAGCAACCCCCGGGGGTCAGGGCATGAAGCTTTCTTT. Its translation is CASNPRGSGHEAFF.

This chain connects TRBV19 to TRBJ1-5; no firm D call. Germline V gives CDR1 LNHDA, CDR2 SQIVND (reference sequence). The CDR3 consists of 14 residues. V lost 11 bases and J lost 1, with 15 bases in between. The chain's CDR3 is CAVSGGWSNQPQHF. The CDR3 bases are TGTGCCGTGTCTGGTGGGTGGAGCAATCAGCCCCAGCATTTT.

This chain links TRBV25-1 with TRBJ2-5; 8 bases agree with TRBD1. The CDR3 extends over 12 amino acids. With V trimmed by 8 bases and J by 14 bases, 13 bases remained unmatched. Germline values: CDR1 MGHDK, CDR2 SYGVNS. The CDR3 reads CASGSSGGPRYF. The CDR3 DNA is TGTGCCAGCGGAAGTTCAGGGGGCCCCCGCTACTTC.

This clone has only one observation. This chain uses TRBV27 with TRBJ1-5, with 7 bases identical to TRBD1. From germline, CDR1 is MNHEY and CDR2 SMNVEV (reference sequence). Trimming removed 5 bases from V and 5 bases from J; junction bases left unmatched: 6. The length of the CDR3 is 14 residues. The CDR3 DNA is TGTGCCAGCAGTCCTAGACAGGGCGATCAGCCCCAGCATTTT. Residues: CASSPRQGDQPQHF.